These 7 T cell receptor beta chains were sequenced from one sample in a study of blood T cell repertoires in COVID-19. Clones were sequenced by immunoSEQ multiplex PCR, and TCRdb holds only the in-frame ones, with some missing. The table has approximately 280,000 clones, 90% seen once; the top ten hold about 1.7%. The source material was PBMCs or T cells enriched from blood (not recorded which). All receptors derive from a woman between 18 and 30 years old with acute COVID-19.

The CDR3, as DNA: TGTGCCAGTAGTATAGATCATTCTGGGGCCAACGTCCTGACTTTC. Protein product: CASSIDHSGANVLTF. The genes are TRBV19 and TRBJ2-6; D is unresolved. Germline loops: CDR1 LNHDA, CDR2 SQIVND (reference sequence). This CDR3 contains 15 residues. V was shortened by 0 bases and J by 1 base, with 4 bases between the two germline ends.

This clone was found a few times. The chain combines TRBV30 with TRBJ1-2; D possibly corresponds to TRBD1 (6 bases). Trimming removed 3 bases at V and 4 bases at J, with 15 bases between. The CDR3 consists of 14 residues. From germline, CDR1 is GTSNPN and CDR2 SVGIG (reference sequence). CDR3 residues: CAWRRDRSGYGYTF. The DNA for the CDR3 is TGTGCCTGGAGACGTGACAGGTCGGGCTATGGCTACACCTTC.

The chain employs TRBV27 and TRBJ2-1; perhaps TRBD2 as D (5 bases). This CDR3 has 13 residues. Trimming shortened V by 4 bases and J by 9 bases, and 13 bases separated the two germline ends. Germline CDR1 and CDR2: MNHEY and SMNVEV (reference sequence). This chain's CDR3 is CASSSSRDSEQFF. CDR3 sequence (DNA): TGTGCCAGCAGTTCCTCGAGGGATTCTGAGCAGTTCTTC.

The chain links TRBV28 to TRBJ2-7; D call uncertain. CDR1 MDHEN and CDR2 SYDVKM come from the germline V gene. The CDR3 totals 12 residues. V was trimmed by 5 bases and J by 2 bases, leaving 7 bases between them. In DNA, the CDR3 is TGTGCCAGCAGTACACTAACCTACGAGCAGTACTTC. Its protein product is CASSTLTYEQYF.

The chain couples TRBV30 to TRBJ1-5, with a tentative D call TRBD1 (6 bases). The CDR3 has 13 residues. Trimming removed 4 bases from V and 4 bases from J, with 11 bases in between. Germline V gene sequence: CDR1 GTSNPN, CDR2 SVGIG (reference sequence). CDR3 protein: CAWNTGPNQPQHF. CDR3 nucleotides: TGTGCCTGGAATACAGGGCCAAATCAGCCCCAGCATTTT.

J is TRBJ2-3 and V is TRBV28, with TRBD2 as a possible D gene (6 bases). Germline CDR1 and CDR2: MDHEN and SYDVKM. The ends were cut back, 6 bases at V and 7 bases at J, with 17 bases in the middle. The CDR3 is made up of 14 amino acids. DNA of the CDR3: TGTGCCAGCAGCCGCATGAAAGGGACTCATACGCAGTATTTT. As protein: CASSRMKGTHTQYF.

The V and J genes are TRBV3-1 (or the pseudogene TRBV3-2) and TRBJ2-5; no clear D. This CDR3 region has 14 residues. The germline V and J ends were trimmed by 3 bases and 1 base, with 9 bases remaining between them. The V gene's germline CDR1 is LGHDT and CDR2 YNNKEL (reference sequence). This CDR3 reads CASSQSRTQETQYF. As DNA, the CDR3 is TGTGCCAGCAGCCAGAGTCGAACCCAAGAGACCCAGTACTTC.